The source of this T cell receptor beta chain is a study of blood T cell repertoires in COVID-19. Assay used: immunoSEQ multiplex PCR; TCRdb lists only in-frame clones, some missing. Among tens of thousands of clones, 75% to 85% were seen once, and the ten largest hold 14%. V lost 7 bases and J lost 3, with 12 bases in between. The length of the CDR3 is 13 residues. From germline, CDR1 is KGHSY and CDR2 FQNENV. V usage is TRBV16 and J usage is TRBJ1-1; no clear D. The material sequenced was peripheral blood. This TCR came from a human donor with acute or convalescent COVID-19. The donor label of this sample is uncertain. The CDR3 DNA is TGTGCCAGCACCCGTTACAGAGACACTGAAGCTTTCTTT. Residues: CASTRYRDTEAFF.